Presented here are 18 T cell receptor beta chains from one specimen sequenced in a study of siplizumab effects on memory and regulatory T cells. Profiling relied on immunoSEQ multiplex PCR, and the TCRdb table lists in-frame clones only, not all of them. Of about 56,000 clones listed, around 97% are singletons. Specimen: naive CD8+ T cells sorted from blood. All receptors derive from a human donor in good health.

As DNA, the CDR3 is TGTGCCAGCAGTGAATCGGGGTTGAACACTGAAGCTTTCTTT. It yields the protein CASSESGLNTEAFF. The V and J genes are TRBV2 and TRBJ1-1; no clear D. V lost 2 bases, J lost 0 bases, and 7 bases lay in between. This CDR3 contains 14 residues. Germline lookup yields CDR1 SNHLY and CDR2 FYNNEI.

The V and J genes are TRBV2 and TRBJ2-7, with no clear D. The CDR3 loop spans 10 amino acids. CDR1 is SNHLY and CDR2 is FYNNEI in the germline V gene. With 4 bases removed from V and 6 bases from J, the gap between germline ends came to 4 bases. CDR3 bases: TGTGCCAGCAGTGCCTCCGAGCAGTACTTC. Protein: CASSASEQYF.

The chain's CDR3 is CATRGSGSSYNEQFF. The CDR3 DNA sequence: TGCGCCACCAGGGGAAGCGGGAGCTCCTACAATGAGCAGTTCTTC. The chain carries TRBV5-1 and TRBJ2-1, with 8 positions matching TRBD2. V lost 9 bases to trimming and J lost 0 bases; unmatched junction nucleotides: 8. The CDR3 contains 15 residues. Germline-derived CDR1 and CDR2 are SGHRS and YFSETQ.

The rearrangement uses TRBV6-1 and TRBJ1-5; weak D call: TRBD1 (5 bases). V lost 8 bases, J lost 7 bases, and 18 bases lay in between. Germline V gene sequence: CDR1 MNHNS, CDR2 SASEGT. CDR3 length equals 14 residues. The CDR3 DNA reads TGTGCCAGCGAGGAGGGGCACTCGGGCCAGCCCCAGCATTTT. The encoded protein is CASEEGHSGQPQHF.

The chain links TRBV6-5 to TRBJ2-5; the D is unclear. The CDR3 totals 13 residues. The V gene lost 2 bases and the J gene lost 2 bases, with 6 bases spanning the gap. Germline loops: CDR1 MNHEY, CDR2 SVGAGI. CDR3 region: CASSYHGQETQYF. The CDR3 coding sequence is TGTGCCAGCAGTTACCACGGACAAGAGACCCAGTACTTC.

The J gene is TRBJ1-2, the V gene TRBV28; maybe TRBD1 (5 bases). CDR3 length: 15 amino acids. The germline CDR1 and CDR2 sequences are MDHEN and SYDVKM. Deletions cut 6 bases from V and 1 base from J, with 15 bases between. The CDR3 region has the DNA TGTGCCAGCAGCTCCGCCCTCGGGGGTAACTATGGCTACACCTTC. It codes for CASSSALGGNYGYTF.

This chain uses TRBV7-9 with TRBJ2-1; the D is unclear. Trimming removed 5 bases at V and 0 bases at J, with 11 bases between. This CDR3 is built from 15 residues. Germline V lookup: CDR1 SEHNR, CDR2 FQNEAQ (reference sequence). The CDR3 reads CASSSDSLSYNEQFF. As DNA, the CDR3 is TGTGCCAGCAGCAGCGACTCCCTCTCCTACAATGAGCAGTTCTTC.

The chain combines TRBV28 with TRBJ2-7, with 7 positions matching TRBD1. Germline V gene data show CDR1 as MDHEN and CDR2 as SYDVKM. The CDR3 is 16 residues long. The V and J ends lost 6 bases and 0 bases, in that order; junction bases with no gene match: 11. CDR3 sequence reads: CASSSLDRTSSYEQYF. The CDR3 DNA reads as TGTGCCAGCAGCTCCTTGGACAGGACGAGCTCCTACGAGCAGTACTTC.

The chain recombines TRBV15 with TRBJ2-7, with 10 bases matching TRBD1. Germline V gene sequence: CDR1 LNHNV, CDR2 YYDKDF (reference sequence). The V gene end was trimmed by 5 bases and the J gene end by 6 bases; junction bases not matched to a gene: 4. This CDR3 has 13 residues. The CDR3 protein is CATSSRTGGEQYF. The CDR3, as DNA: TGTGCCACCAGCTCCCGGACAGGGGGCGAGCAGTACTTC.

This chain links TRBV7-9 with TRBJ2-5, with 9 bases identical to TRBD2. Germline lookup yields CDR1 SEHNR and CDR2 FQNEAQ (reference sequence). V shed 1 base and J 6 bases; nucleotides not matched to a gene: 3. The CDR3 length is 14 residues. CDR3: CASSLGAGGQTQYF. CDR3 nucleotides: TGTGCCAGCAGCTTAGGGGCGGGAGGGCAGACCCAGTACTTC.

A word on this clone: Other DNA sequences of this sample code for an identical CDR3. The chain links TRBV27 to TRBJ2-1; TRBD2 agrees at 8 bases. The ends lost 3 bases at V and 0 bases at J; junction bases unmatched: 1. CDR1 and CDR2 (germline): MNHEY, SMNVEV (reference sequence). This CDR3 is built from 15 residues. The CDR3 bases are TGTGCCAGCAGTTTGAGCGGGAGCTCCTACAATGAGCAGTTCTTC. This sequence encodes CASSLSGSSYNEQFF.

J is TRBJ1-5 and V is TRBV28; D may be TRBD1 (6 bases). V shed 1 base and J shed 2 bases, with 15 bases lying between them. CDR3 length: 17 amino acids. The germline CDR1 and CDR2 sequences are MDHEN and SYDVKM. CDR3 DNA sequence: TGTGCCAGCAGTTTATATACCCCCGGGGGCGGCAATCAGCCCCAGCATTTT. Protein sequence: CASSLYTPGGGNQPQHF.

V usage is TRBV30 and J usage is TRBJ2-1; unclear D gene. V lost 5 bases and J lost 4, with 6 bases in between. Germline V gives CDR1 GTSNPN, CDR2 SVGIG (reference sequence). The CDR3 extends over 11 amino acids. This CDR3 is CAWVTYNEQFF. The CDR3 nucleotides read TGTGCCTGGGTTACATACAATGAGCAGTTCTTC.

This chain uses TRBV10-3 with TRBJ2-6; the match to TRBD1 covers 10 bases. CDR3 length: 19 amino acids. V shed 6 bases and J 0 bases; nucleotides not matched to a gene: 11. CDR1 is ENHRY, CDR2 SYGVKD, per germline. CDR3 nucleotides: TGTGCCATCAGGGCCTCCGGGGGACAGGGGAACTCTGGGGCCAACGTCCTGACTTTC. The encoded protein is CAIRASGGQGNSGANVLTF.

The chain has TRBV2 and TRBJ1-2, with no clear D. Germline-derived CDR1 and CDR2 are SNHLY and FYNNEI. V lost 2 bases and J 3 bases, leaving 13 bases between the germline ends. The CDR3 sequence is 15 residues long. The CDR3 sequence: CASSEFLQADYGYTF. The DNA for the CDR3 is TGTGCCAGCAGTGAATTCCTGCAGGCCGACTATGGCTACACCTTC.

The V and J genes are TRBV28 and TRBJ1-1, with a possible D match to TRBD1 (6 bases). There are 16 residues in the CDR3. Germline CDR1 reads MDHEN; CDR2 reads SYDVKM. The V end was cut by 5 bases, the J end by 3 bases, with 19 bases between. DNA for the CDR3: TGTGCCAGCAGTCCCTATGTGGGGGCTAGGGACACTGAAGCTTTCTTT. It codes for CASSPYVGARDTEAFF.

The chain is built from TRBV23-1 and TRBJ1-1; a possible D gene is TRBD1 (5 bases). TRBV23-1 falls under the ORF class, with uncertain function. This CDR3 region has 16 residues. V was cut by 1 base and J by 0 bases, with 12 bases left in between. The CDR3 DNA reads TGCGCCAGCAGTCAATTCGCGACGGACATGAACACTGAAGCTTTCTTT. Amino acids: CASSQFATDMNTEAFF.

This chain uses TRBV16 with TRBJ2-1; 9 nucleotides line up with TRBD2. The CDR3 runs to 14 residues. The germline V gene has CDR1 KGHSY and CDR2 FQNENV. J was trimmed by 6 bases and V by 3 bases; bases with no gene match: 3. CDR3 region: CASSHPTSGNEQFF. CDR3 nucleotides: TGTGCCAGCAGCCACCCGACTAGCGGCAATGAGCAGTTCTTC.